This entry concerns a single TCR beta chain. These data are taken from a study of T cell changes during pregnancy in multiple sclerosis. J was trimmed by 9 bases and V by 3 bases; bases with no gene match: 5. The CDR3 runs to 14 residues. Germline V gene sequence: CDR1 LNHDA, CDR2 SQIVND (reference sequence). TCRdb's table, derived via immunoSEQ multiplex PCR, lists solely in-frame clones and lacks some. The sample consists of tens of thousands of clones, roughly nine tenths of them appearing once. The specimen comprised CD4+ T cells from peripheral blood mononuclear cells, sampled in the second trimester of pregnancy. This rearrangement joins TRBV19 to TRBJ2-1; 10 bases are a match to TRBD2. The TCR comes from a female donor with multiple sclerosis, enrolled in a pregnancy study. The CDR3, as DNA: TGTGCCAGTAGTATTTACGGGACTAGCGTTGAGCAGTTCTTC. Protein sequence: CASSIYGTSVEQFF.